What follows describes a single T cell receptor (beta chain). Its cognate antigen is unknown. Produced via immunoSEQ multiplex PCR; TCRdb's table is partial and in-frame only. This table holds 65,000 to 70,000 clones, around 80% found once. The entry originates in a study of T cell responses to AZD1222 COVID-19 vaccine. Whole-study findings and limits: Close to half of spike-specific TCRs reportedly recognize unmutated variant regions. The sample set comprised mostly white British donors with more females, and clonal diversity was possibly underestimated.

This CDR3 is built from 14 residues. V gave up 4 bases and J gave up 5 bases; unmatched junction bases: 6. Germline values: CDR1 SGHRS, CDR2 YFSETQ. This receptor was obtained from an adult in good health. The chain joins TRBV5-1 to TRBJ2-3; 8 nucleotides line up with TRBD2. Sequenced here: peripheral blood, sampled on day 0 of AZD1222 vaccination. For the CDR3, the DNA is TGCGCCAGCAGCACAGGACTAGCCCTAGATACGCAGTATTTT. Protein sequence: CASSTGLALDTQYF.